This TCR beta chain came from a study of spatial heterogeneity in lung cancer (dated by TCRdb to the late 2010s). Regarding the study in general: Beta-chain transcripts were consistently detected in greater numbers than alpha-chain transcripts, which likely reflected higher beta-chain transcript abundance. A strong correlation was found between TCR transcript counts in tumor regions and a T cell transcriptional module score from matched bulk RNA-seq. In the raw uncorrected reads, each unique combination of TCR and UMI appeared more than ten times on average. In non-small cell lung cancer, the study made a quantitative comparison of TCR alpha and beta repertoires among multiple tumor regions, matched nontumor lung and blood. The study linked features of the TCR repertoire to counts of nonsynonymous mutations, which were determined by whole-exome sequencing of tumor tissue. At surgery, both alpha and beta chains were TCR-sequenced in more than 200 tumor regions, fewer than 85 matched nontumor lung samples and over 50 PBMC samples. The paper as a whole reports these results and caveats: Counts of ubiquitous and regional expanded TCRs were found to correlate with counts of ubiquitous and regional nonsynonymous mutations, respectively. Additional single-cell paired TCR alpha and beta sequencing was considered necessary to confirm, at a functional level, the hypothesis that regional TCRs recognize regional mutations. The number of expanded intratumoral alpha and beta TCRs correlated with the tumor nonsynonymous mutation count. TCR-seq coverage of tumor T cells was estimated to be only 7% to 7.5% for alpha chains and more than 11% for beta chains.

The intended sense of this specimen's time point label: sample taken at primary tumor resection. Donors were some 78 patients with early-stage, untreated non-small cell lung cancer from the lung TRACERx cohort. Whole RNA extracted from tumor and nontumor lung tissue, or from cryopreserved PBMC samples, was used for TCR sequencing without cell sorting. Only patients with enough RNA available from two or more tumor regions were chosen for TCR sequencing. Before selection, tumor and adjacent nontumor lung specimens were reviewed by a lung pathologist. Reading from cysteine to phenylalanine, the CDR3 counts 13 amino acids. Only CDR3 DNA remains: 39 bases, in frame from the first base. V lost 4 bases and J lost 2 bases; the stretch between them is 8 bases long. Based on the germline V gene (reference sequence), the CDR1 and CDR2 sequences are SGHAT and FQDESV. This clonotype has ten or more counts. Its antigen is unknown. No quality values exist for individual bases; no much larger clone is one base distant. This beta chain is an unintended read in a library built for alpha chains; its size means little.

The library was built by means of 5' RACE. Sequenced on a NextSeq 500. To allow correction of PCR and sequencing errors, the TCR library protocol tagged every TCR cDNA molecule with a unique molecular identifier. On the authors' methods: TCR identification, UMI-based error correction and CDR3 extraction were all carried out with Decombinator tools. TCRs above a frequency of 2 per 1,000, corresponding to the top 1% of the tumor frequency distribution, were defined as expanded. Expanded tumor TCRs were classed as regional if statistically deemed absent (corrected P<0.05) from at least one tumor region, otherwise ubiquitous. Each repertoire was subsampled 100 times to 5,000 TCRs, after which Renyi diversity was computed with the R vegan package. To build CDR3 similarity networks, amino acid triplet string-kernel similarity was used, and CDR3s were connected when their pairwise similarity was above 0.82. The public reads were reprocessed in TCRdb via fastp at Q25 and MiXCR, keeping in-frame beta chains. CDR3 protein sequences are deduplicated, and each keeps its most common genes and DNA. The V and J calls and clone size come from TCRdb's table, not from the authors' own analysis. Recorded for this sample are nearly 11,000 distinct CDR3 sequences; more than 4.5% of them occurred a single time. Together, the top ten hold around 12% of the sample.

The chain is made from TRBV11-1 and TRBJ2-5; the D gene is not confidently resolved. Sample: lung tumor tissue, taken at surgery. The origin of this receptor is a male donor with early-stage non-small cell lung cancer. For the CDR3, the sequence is CASSYSLQETQYF. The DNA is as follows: TGTGCCAGCAGCTACTCGTTACAAGAGACCCAGTACTTC.